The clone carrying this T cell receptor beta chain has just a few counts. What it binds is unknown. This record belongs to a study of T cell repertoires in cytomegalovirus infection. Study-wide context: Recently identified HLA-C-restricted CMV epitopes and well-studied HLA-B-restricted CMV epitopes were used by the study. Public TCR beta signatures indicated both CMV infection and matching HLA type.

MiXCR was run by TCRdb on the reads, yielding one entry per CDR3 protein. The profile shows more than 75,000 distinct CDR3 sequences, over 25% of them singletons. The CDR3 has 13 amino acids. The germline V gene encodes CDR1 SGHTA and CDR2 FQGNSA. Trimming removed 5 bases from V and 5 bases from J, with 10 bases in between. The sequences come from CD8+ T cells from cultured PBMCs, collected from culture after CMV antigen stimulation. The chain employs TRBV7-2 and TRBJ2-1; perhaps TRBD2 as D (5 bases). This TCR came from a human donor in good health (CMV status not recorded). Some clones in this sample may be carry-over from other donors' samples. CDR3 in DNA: TGTGCCAGCAGCCACTGGACTGACAATGAGCAGTTCTTC. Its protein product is CASSHWTDNEQFF.